This is a list of T cell receptor beta chains from one sample in a study of blood T cell repertoires in COVID-19. Repertoires were generated with immunoSEQ multiplex PCR, while TCRdb's copy carries only in-frame clones and drops some. The sample consists of roughly 29,000 clones, roughly 80% of them appearing once. Sequenced material: peripheral blood. Source of these receptors: a woman aged 70-85 years with active or convalescent COVID-19. Each CDR3 is given with its conserved first and last residue. A D gene is named only where the DNA matches it firmly. Clone size appears in some rows only: once, few, many, or a class for an expanded clone.

TRBJ2-4 | TRBD2 | . | TRBV28 | TGTGCCAGCAGTTCCCGCCTCGCGGGAGGCTTTGTCTTC | CASSSRLAGGFVF
TRBJ1-2 | . | . | TRBV20-1 | TGCAGTGCTAGAGGAGATACAGGGCCCTTCTTC | CSARGDTGPFF
TRBJ1-6 | . | . | TRBV18 | TGTGCCAGCTCACCACTAGAGAATTCACCCCTCCACTTT | CASSPLENSPLHF
TRBJ2-1 | TRBD2 | . | TRBV5-1 | TGCGCCAGCAGCTTGCTAGCGGGGGCCCAATACAATGAGCAGTTCTTC | CASSLLAGAQYNEQFF
TRBJ2-2 | TRBD1 | . | TRBV19 | TGTGCCAGTAGTTCTCAGGGGGCCGGGGAGCTGTTTTTT | CASSSQGAGELFF
TRBJ1-2 | TRBD1 | . | TRBV10-3 | TGTGCCATCAGTGAGCTAGGGGGCGAAATAGGTGGCTACACCTTC | CAISELGGEIGGYTF
TRBJ2-7 | . | . | TRBV19 | TGTGCCAGTAGTAACAATAACGCGGGCCCACCGGAGTACTTC | CASSNNNAGPPEYF
TRBJ1-1 | . | . | TRBV9 | TGTGCCAGCAGCATTCCTGGAAGGAGGGCGACTGAAGCTTTCTTT | CASSIPGRRATEAFF
TRBJ2-2 | TRBD1 | few | TRBV27 | TGTGCCAGCAGAGAACGGGACAGGGAAGAAACCGGGGAGCTGTTTTTT | CASRERDREETGELFF
TRBJ2-1 | TRBD2 | . | TRBV4-3 | TGCGCCAGCAGCCAGGGGACTAGCGGGCCCCTCAGCTCCTACAATGAGCAGTTCTTC | CASSQGTSGPLSSYNEQFF
TRBJ1-1 | TRBD1 | . | TRBV12-3/TRBV12-4 | TGTGCCAGCAGACTTATGAGGGACAGGGGCGCTTTCTTT | CASRLMRDRGAFF
TRBJ2-5 | TRBD2 | . | TRBV5-4 | TGTGCCAGCAGCCCCCGGGGGGGGGCCTTCCAAGAGACCCAGTACTTC | CASSPRGGAFQETQYF
TRBJ1-6 | TRBD1 | few | TRBV3-1/TRBV3-2 | TGTGCCAGCAGCCAATATCCCGACAGGGTAAGTTCACCCCTCCACTTT | CASSQYPDRVSSPLHF
TRBJ1-1 | TRBD1 | . | TRBV15 | TGTGCCACCAGCAAACAGGGGGGGATTTCTGAAGCTTTCTTT | CATSKQGGISEAFF
TRBJ1-5 | . | . | TRBV2 | TGTGCCAGCAGTGATGGGGCGGAATATAGCAATCAGCCCCAGCATTTT | CASSDGAEYSNQPQHF
TRBJ1-2 | TRBD1 | . | TRBV2 | TGTGCCAGCAGTGATCCCGCAAAATGGGACAGGAACTATGGCTACACCTTC | CASSDPAKWDRNYGYTF
TRBJ2-2 | . | . | TRBV7-2 | TGTGCCAGCAGCCTGGGAGTTTTTAAAGGGGGCACCGGGGAGCTGTTTTTT | CASSLGVFKGGTGELFF
TRBJ2-3 | TRBD1 | . | TRBV18 | TGTGCCAGCTCACCATCCCCAAGGACAGGAGGATCGAGCACAGATACGCAGTATTTT | CASSPSPRTGGSSTDTQYF
TRBJ2-3 | TRBD2 | few | TRBV30 | TGTGCCTGGAGTGTGCGGGAGGGTTTTACGCAGTATTTT | CAWSVREGFTQYF
TRBJ1-2 | TRBD1 | once | TRBV7-2 | TGTGCCAGCAGCTTAGAGGGGACAGGGCAGGGATCTGGCTACACCTTC | CASSLEGTGQGSGYTF
TRBJ1-1 | . | . | TRBV30 | TGTGCCTGGAGTGACGGCCGAGGGTGGGAGAACACTGAAGCTTTCTTT | CAWSDGRGWENTEAFF
TRBJ2-3 | TRBD2 | . | TRBV4-1 | TGCGCCAGCAGCCGTCTGTCCGGGGGGGCCCCAGATACGCAGTATTTT | CASSRLSGGAPDTQYF
TRBJ1-4 | TRBD1 | few | TRBV6-6 | TGTGCCAGCAGTTACGGGGGACAGCCCAAACTGTTTTTT | CASSYGGQPKLFF
TRBJ2-5 | . | once | TRBV9 | TGTGCCAGCAGCGTAGGTGACTACCAAGAGACCCAGTACTTC | CASSVGDYQETQYF
TRBJ1-3 | TRBD1 | . | TRBV15 | TGTGCCACCAGCAGAGATCGGGGACAGGGAAACACCATATATTTT | CATSRDRGQGNTIYF
TRBJ1-5 | TRBD1 | . | TRBV28 | TGTGCCAGCAGTTCGACAGGGGCCTATAGCAATCAGCCCCAGCATTTT | CASSSTGAYSNQPQHF
TRBJ2-5 | TRBD2 | . | TRBV15 | TGTGCCACCAGTCCGGGACTAGCGGGACAAGAGACCCAGTACTTC | CATSPGLAGQETQYF
TRBJ2-1 | . | few | TRBV5-6 | TGTGCCAGCAGCAAGCCCCAGAGGGCATGGAACGAGCAGTTCTTC | CASSKPQRAWNEQFF
TRBJ2-1 | TRBD1 | . | TRBV27 | TGTGCCAGCAGTTGGCGGACAGGGAGCCACAATGAGCAGTTCTTC | CASSWRTGSHNEQFF
TRBJ1-1 | . | . | TRBV5-5 | TGTGCCAGCAGCCCTGACAGGATTACTGAAGCTTTCTTT | CASSPDRITEAFF
TRBJ1-1 | . | . | TRBV30 | TGTGCCTGGAAACCGGGACAGAACACTGAAGCTTTCTTT | CAWKPGQNTEAFF
TRBJ1-5 | . | . | TRBV6-5 | TGTGCCACCAGAAGTACAGGGACCAATCAGCCCCAGCATTTT | CATRSTGTNQPQHF
TRBJ2-1 | . | . | TRBV15 | TGTGCCACCAGCAGTGCCCGAGGGCACCGGGATGAGCAGTTCTTC | CATSSARGHRDEQFF